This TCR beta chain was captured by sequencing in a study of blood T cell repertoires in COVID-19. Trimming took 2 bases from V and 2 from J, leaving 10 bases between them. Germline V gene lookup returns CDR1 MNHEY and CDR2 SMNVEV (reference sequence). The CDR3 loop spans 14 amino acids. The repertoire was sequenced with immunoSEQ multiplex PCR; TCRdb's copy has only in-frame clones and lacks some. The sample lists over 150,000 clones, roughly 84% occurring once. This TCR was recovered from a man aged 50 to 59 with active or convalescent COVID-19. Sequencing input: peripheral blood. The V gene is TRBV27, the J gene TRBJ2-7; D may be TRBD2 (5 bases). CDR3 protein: CASSLSGGPYEQYF. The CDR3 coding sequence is TGTGCCAGCAGTTTAAGTGGAGGACCCTACGAGCAGTACTTC.